The T cell receptor beta chain described here comes from a study of cytomegalovirus exposure and HLA in healthy donors. From germline, CDR1 is MGHRA and CDR2 YSYEKL. Between the trimmed V and J ends, which lost 2 bases and 7 bases, there was a span of 14 bases. The CDR3 runs 15 residues. A multiplex PCR was run with 60 Vbeta primers and 13 Jbeta primers. The repertoire was sequenced with immunoSEQ multiplex PCR; TCRdb's copy has only in-frame clones and lacks some. This sample's table reports around 76,000 clones. This sequence joins TRBV4-1 and TRBJ2-2; a weak D match, TRBD2 (7 bases). Sequenced sample: PBMCs. This clonotype was obtained from a woman in her sixties or seventies in good health and CMV-seronegative. The CDR3 DNA follows: TGCGCCAGCAGCCAACCTTGGGGGGGGCACGGGGAGCTGTTTTTT. Translated: CASSQPWGGHGELFF.